This TCR beta chain was profiled in a study of T cell clonality in common variable immunodeficiency. General study points: In common variable immunodeficiency, TCR beta chains reportedly carried fewer deletions and N-nucleotide insertions. Repertoire-complication correlations in CVID were limited by patient heterogeneity. TCRbeta clonality was increased in CVID versus healthy controls.

This clone has a count of ten or more. Its antigen is still unknown. Read coverage stops 3 residues before the CDR3 terminus; the germline J gene supplies the remainder. The CDR3 has 16 amino acids. Germline loops: CDR1 KGHSH, CDR2 LQKENI. V trimming: 6 bases; J trimming: 6 bases; junction bases outside the gene matches: 13. Generated by immunoSEQ multiplex PCR, the TCRdb table keeps only in-frame clones and is missing some. The sample includes about 64,000 clones, none of them occurring once. Both groups were predominantly of Caucasian heritage. V usage is TRBV18 and J usage is TRBJ2-2; 7 nucleotides line up with TRBD2. Sequences were obtained from peripheral blood mononuclear cells. This TCR derives from a person aged 18 to 75 in good health. CDR3 sequence: CASSPPAAGVAGELFF. Partial CDR3 DNA: TGTGCCAGCTCCCCCCCCGCCGCGGGAGTGGCCGGGGAG.